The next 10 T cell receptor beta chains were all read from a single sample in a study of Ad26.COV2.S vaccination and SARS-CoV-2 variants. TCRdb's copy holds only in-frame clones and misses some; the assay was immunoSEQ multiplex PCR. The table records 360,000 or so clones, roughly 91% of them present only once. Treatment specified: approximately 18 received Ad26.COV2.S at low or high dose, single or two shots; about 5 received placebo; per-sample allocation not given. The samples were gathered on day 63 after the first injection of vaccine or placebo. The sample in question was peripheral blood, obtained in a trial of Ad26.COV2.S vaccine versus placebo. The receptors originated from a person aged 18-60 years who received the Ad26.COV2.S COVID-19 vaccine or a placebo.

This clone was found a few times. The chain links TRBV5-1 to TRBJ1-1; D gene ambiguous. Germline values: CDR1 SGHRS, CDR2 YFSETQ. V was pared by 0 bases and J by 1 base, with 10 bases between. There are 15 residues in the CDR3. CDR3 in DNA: TGCGCCAGCAGCTTGGGGGGAGGTTGGAACACTGAAGCTTTCTTT. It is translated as CASSLGGGWNTEAFF.

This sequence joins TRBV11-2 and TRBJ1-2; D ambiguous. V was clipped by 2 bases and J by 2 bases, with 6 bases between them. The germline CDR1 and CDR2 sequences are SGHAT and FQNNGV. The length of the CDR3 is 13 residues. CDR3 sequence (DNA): TGTGCCAGCAGCTTAAGGCAGAACTATGGCTACACCTTC. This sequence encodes CASSLRQNYGYTF.

DNA of the CDR3: TGTGCCAGCAACCACTACGGGACTAGCGGGGGGGCAGGTATAGATACGCAGTATTTT. Its protein is CASNHYGTSGGAGIDTQYF. The chain combines TRBV7-9 with TRBJ2-3, with 16 positions matching TRBD2. The CDR3 length is 19 residues. The germline V gene has CDR1 SEHNR and CDR2 FQNEAQ (reference sequence). With V trimmed by 7 bases and J by 5 bases, 15 bases remained unmatched.

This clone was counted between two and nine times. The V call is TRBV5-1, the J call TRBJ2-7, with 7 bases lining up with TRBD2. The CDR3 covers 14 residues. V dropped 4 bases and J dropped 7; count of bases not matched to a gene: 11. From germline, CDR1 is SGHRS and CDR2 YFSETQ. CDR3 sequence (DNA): TGCGCCAGCAGCCAGGACTCTTTGGGAGGGGAGCAGTACTTC. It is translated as CASSQDSLGGEQYF.

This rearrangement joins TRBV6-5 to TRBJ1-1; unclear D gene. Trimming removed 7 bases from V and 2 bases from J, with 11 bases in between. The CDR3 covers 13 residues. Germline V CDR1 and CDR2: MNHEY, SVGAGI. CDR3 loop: CASTRTVNTEAFF. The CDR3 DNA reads TGTGCCAGCACGAGGACGGTCAACACTGAAGCTTTCTTT.

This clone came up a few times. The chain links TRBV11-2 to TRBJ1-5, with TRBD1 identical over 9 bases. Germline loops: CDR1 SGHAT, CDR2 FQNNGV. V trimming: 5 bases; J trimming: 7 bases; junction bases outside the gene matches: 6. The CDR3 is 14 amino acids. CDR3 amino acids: CASSPRTGEQPQHF. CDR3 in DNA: TGTGCCAGCAGCCCCCGGACAGGGGAACAGCCCCAGCATTTT.

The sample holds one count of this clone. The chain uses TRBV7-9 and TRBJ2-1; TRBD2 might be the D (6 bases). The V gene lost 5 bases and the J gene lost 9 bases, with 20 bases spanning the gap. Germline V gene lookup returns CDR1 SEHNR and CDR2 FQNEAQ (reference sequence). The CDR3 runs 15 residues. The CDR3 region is CASSPGPSTGGEQFF. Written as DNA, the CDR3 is TGTGCCAGCAGCCCGGGCCCCTCGACCGGGGGTGAGCAGTTCTTC.

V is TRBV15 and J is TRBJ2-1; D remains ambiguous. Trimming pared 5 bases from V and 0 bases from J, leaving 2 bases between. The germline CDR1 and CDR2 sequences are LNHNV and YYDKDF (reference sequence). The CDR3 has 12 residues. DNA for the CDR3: TGTGCCACCAGCTCCTCCTACAATGAGCAGTTCTTC. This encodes CATSSSYNEQFF.

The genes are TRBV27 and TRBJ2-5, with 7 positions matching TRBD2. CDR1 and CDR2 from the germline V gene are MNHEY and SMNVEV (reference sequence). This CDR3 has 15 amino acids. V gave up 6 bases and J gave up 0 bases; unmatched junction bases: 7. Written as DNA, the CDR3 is TGTGCCAGCAGAACTCCAGCGGGGAACCAAGAGACCCAGTACTTC. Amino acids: CASRTPAGNQETQYF.

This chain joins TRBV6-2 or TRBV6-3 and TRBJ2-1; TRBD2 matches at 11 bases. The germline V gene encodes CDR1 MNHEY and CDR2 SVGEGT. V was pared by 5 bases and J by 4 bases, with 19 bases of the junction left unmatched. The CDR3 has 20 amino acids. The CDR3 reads CASSPNPITSGGPYYNEQFF. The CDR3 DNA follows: TGTGCCAGCAGTCCAAATCCCATAACTAGCGGGGGACCCTATTACAATGAGCAGTTCTTC.